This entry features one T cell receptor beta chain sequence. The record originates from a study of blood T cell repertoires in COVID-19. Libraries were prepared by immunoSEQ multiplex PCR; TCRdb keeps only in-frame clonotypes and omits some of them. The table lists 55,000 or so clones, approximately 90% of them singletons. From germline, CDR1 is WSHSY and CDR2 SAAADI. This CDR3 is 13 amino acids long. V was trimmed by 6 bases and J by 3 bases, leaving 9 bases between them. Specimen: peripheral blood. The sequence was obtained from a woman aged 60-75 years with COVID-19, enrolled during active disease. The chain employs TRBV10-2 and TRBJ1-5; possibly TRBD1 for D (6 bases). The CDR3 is CASRGHVNQPQHF. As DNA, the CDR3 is TGCGCCAGCAGGGGACACGTCAATCAGCCCCAGCATTTT.